Sequencing of this TCR beta chain was carried out in a study of T cells after posttransplantation cyclophosphamide. The method was immunoSEQ multiplex PCR; TCRdb's version includes in-frame clones alone and lacks a portion of them. The sample carries around 37,000 clones, approximately 78% recorded once. CDR1 and CDR2 (germline): LNHDA, SQIVND (reference sequence). This CDR3 has 13 amino acids. The V end was cut by 5 bases, the J end by 6 bases, with 13 bases between. A marrow graft followed busulfan-fludarabine conditioning, with cyclophosphamide on days +3 and +4. The chain has TRBV19 and TRBJ1-1; D call uncertain. The clonotype originates from a female patient in her 40s who received an allogeneic stem cell transplant from a related donor, was CMV-positive, and had no GVHD. Some T cells may have come from the graft donor. The input for sequencing was CD4+ T cells sorted from blood, taken 1,700 to 2,000 days after a stem cell transplant with posttransplant cyclophosphamide. The CDR3 here is CASSPLGVAEAFF. The CDR3, as DNA: TGTGCCAGTAGTCCACTTGGAGTCGCTGAAGCTTTCTTT.